The next 29 T cell receptor beta chains were all read from a single sample in a study of OX40 agonist ivuxolimab in advanced cancers. Profiling relied on immunoSEQ multiplex PCR, and the TCRdb table lists in-frame clones only, not all of them. The repertoire has about 37,000 clones, more than 85% of them found once; the top ten carry 2.4%. The input for sequencing was CD4+ or CD8+ T cells sorted from blood, taken in a trial of the OX40 agonist ivuxolimab. All receptors derive from an adult with an advanced solid tumor such as melanoma, head and neck, liver or kidney cancer.

Written as DNA, the CDR3 is TGTGCCAGCAGACCGGGACAGGGTATCACTGAAGCTTTCTTT. Translation gives CASRPGQGITEAFF. This rearrangement joins TRBV6-5 to TRBJ1-1, with 9 bases aligning to TRBD1. V gave up 6 bases and J gave up 4 bases; unmatched junction bases: 6. The germline V gene has CDR1 MNHEY and CDR2 SVGAGI. The CDR3 has 14 residues.

The chain combines TRBV5-1 with TRBJ2-3; 7 bases are shared with TRBD2. There are 16 residues in the CDR3. V dropped 6 bases and J dropped 4; count of bases not matched to a gene: 14. Germline CDR1 and CDR2: SGHRS and YFSETQ. The DNA for the CDR3 is TGCGCCAGCACCTACTACGGGGGGTCTTATGCAGATACGCAGTATTTT. Translation: CASTYYGGSYADTQYF.

Written as DNA, the CDR3 is TGCGCCAGCAGCACGGACGGAGACTATGGCTACACCTTC. As protein: CASSTDGDYGYTF. The rearrangement links TRBV5-1 to TRBJ1-2, with D unresolved. This CDR3 contains 13 residues. V gave up 4 bases and J gave up 3 bases, with 10 bases separating them. CDR1 SGHRS and CDR2 YFSETQ come from the germline V gene.

The chain is built from TRBV10-2 and TRBJ2-5; TRBD1 matches 7 bases. This CDR3 has 14 amino acids. J lost 5 bases, V lost 3 bases, and 6 bases had no gene match. Germline CDR1 and CDR2: WSHSY and SAAADI. The DNA for the CDR3 is TGCGCCAGCAGTGATCCCGACAGGGATGAGACCCAGTACTTC. Translating it yields CASSDPDRDETQYF.

This chain links TRBV9 with TRBJ1-3; D gene ambiguous. V shed 7 bases and J shed 0 bases, with 5 bases lying between them. The CDR3 has 12 residues. CDR1 SGDLS and CDR2 YYNGEE come from the germline V gene. The CDR3 sequence: CASGRSGNTIYF. Here the CDR3 DNA reads TGTGCCAGCGGACGCTCTGGAAACACCATATATTTT.

The chain combines TRBV2 with TRBJ1-2, with a weak D call TRBD1 (5 bases). The ends were cut back, 6 bases at V and 8 bases at J, with 13 bases in the middle. Germline V gene data show CDR1 as SNHLY and CDR2 as FYNNEI. This CDR3 has 12 residues. The CDR3 coding sequence is TGTGCCAGCAGGCTGGACATGGGCGGCTACACCTTC. Translated, it gives CASRLDMGGYTF.

The rearrangement joins TRBV4-1 to TRBJ1-4; D is possibly TRBD1 (6 bases). Germline CDR1 MGHRA, CDR2 YSYEKL. V lost 3 bases and J lost 0, with 11 bases in between. CDR3 length equals 16 residues. The CDR3 region has the DNA TGCGCCAGCAGCCAGAAGGGACATGCAACTAATGAAAAACTGTTTTTT. It is translated as CASSQKGHATNEKLFF.

The chain has TRBV5-4 and TRBJ1-1, with D unclear. From germline, CDR1 is SGHNT and CDR2 YYREEE (reference sequence). Trimming shortened V by 4 bases and J by 0 bases, and 10 bases separated the two germline ends. This CDR3 spans 14 amino acids. The CDR3 nucleotides read TGTGCCAGCAGCCCGAGGAGGATGAACACTGAAGCTTTCTTT. Its translation is CASSPRRMNTEAFF.

The V and J genes are TRBV28 and TRBJ2-3, with 13 bases aligning to TRBD2. This CDR3 contains 17 residues. Germline assignment: CDR1 MDHEN and CDR2 SYDVKM. Losses at the gene ends were 5 bases for V and 3 bases for J; bases not matched to a gene: 8. The CDR3 DNA reads as TGTGCCAGCAGTGCGGGGACTAGCGGGGCAACGACAGATACGCAGTATTTT. It translates to CASSAGTSGATTDTQYF. The entire variable domain, with the rest obtained from reference TRBV28 and TRBJ2-3, is as follows: DVKVTQSSRYLVKRTGEKVFLECVQDMDHENMFWYRQDPGLGLRLIYFSYDVKMKEKGDIPEGYSVSREKKERFSLILESASTNQTSMYLCASSAGTSGATTDTQYFGPGTRLTVL.

This chain uses TRBV2 with TRBJ2-1, with D perhaps TRBD2 (6 bases). CDR3 length: 14 residues. From germline, CDR1 is SNHLY and CDR2 FYNNEI. Trimming took off 4 bases at V and 6 bases at J, with 13 bases between the two ends. In nucleotides, the CDR3 is TGTGCCAGCAGTGTCGGGGGATCTTCCAATGAGCAGTTCTTC. The encoded protein is CASSVGGSSNEQFF.

V is TRBV7-2 and J is TRBJ1-1; D call uncertain. V lost 5 bases and J 1 base, leaving 11 bases between the germline ends. This CDR3 has 14 residues. Germline V gives CDR1 SGHTA, CDR2 FQGNSA. The CDR3 spells CASSHPPGNTEAFF. The CDR3 bases are TGTGCCAGCAGCCATCCCCCGGGGAACACTGAAGCTTTCTTT.

J is TRBJ2-7 and V is TRBV5-1; D is perhaps TRBD1 (6 bases). The V gene lost 4 bases and the J gene lost 1 base, with 15 bases spanning the gap. This CDR3 contains 15 residues. Germline loops: CDR1 SGHRS, CDR2 YFSETQ. The CDR3 DNA sequence: TGCGCCAGCAGCCTGGGGTGGGACACGTCCTACGAGCAGTACTTC. This translates into CASSLGWDTSYEQYF.

The chain joins TRBV7-8 to TRBJ2-7, with D perhaps matching TRBD2 (5 bases). CDR3 length: 14 amino acids. Germline lookup yields CDR1 SGHVS and CDR2 FQNEAQ. Trimming shortened V by 0 bases and J by 1 base, and 7 bases separated the two germline ends. This CDR3 is CASSLATGSYEQYF. The DNA of the CDR3 is TGTGCCAGCAGCTTAGCCACGGGGTCCTACGAGCAGTACTTC.

The chain has TRBV30 and TRBJ1-1, with D tentatively TRBD1 (6 bases). V lost 3 bases, J lost 10 bases, and 12 bases lay in between. Germline V CDR1 and CDR2: GTSNPN, SVGIG (reference sequence). The CDR3 contains 11 residues. CDR3 bases: TGTGCCTGGAGCAGGGGACACGGAGCTTTCTTT. Its protein is CAWSRGHGAFF.

This clone was seen only a few times. The chain recombines TRBV19 with TRBJ1-3; D possibly corresponds to TRBD1 (6 bases). This CDR3 has 16 residues. The germline V gene encodes CDR1 LNHDA and CDR2 SQIVND (reference sequence). Between the trimmed V and J ends, which lost 2 bases and 0 bases, there was a span of 11 bases. The CDR3 DNA reads as TGTGCCAGTAGTATATACGGGGGCGTCTCTGGAAACACCATATATTTT. It is translated as CASSIYGGVSGNTIYF.

V and J are TRBV18 and TRBJ1-5; unclear D gene. Between the trimmed V and J ends, which lost 2 bases and 6 bases, there was a span of 11 bases. CDR3 size: 14 residues. Germline values: CDR1 KGHSH, CDR2 LQKENI. The CDR3 coding sequence is TGTGCCAGCTCACCAGTGACGGCGGGTCAGCCCCAGCATTTT. Protein: CASSPVTAGQPQHF.

The chain uses TRBV5-8 and TRBJ2-5; D may be TRBD2 (5 bases). The CDR3 covers 15 residues. V was clipped by 4 bases and J by 2 bases, with 15 bases between them. Germline V gene sequence: CDR1 SGHTS, CDR2 YDEGEE. The CDR3 sequence is CASSPQWTDQETQYF. The CDR3 bases are TGTGCCAGCAGCCCGCAGTGGACTGATCAAGAGACCCAGTACTTC.

This chain joins TRBV10-3 and TRBJ1-1, with D unresolved. The CDR3 covers 14 residues. Germline V lookup: CDR1 ENHRY, CDR2 SYGVKD. The V gene lost 8 bases and the J gene lost 0 bases, with 13 bases spanning the gap. CDR3 sequence: CAISGEPMNTEAFF. CDR3 nucleotides: TGTGCCATCTCGGGAGAGCCGATGAACACTGAAGCTTTCTTT.

This chain connects TRBV7-3 to TRBJ2-1; 7 bases agree with TRBD1. CDR3 size: 14 residues. Trimming took 4 bases from V and 9 from J; bases not matched to a gene: 9. Germline CDR1 is SGHTA and CDR2 is FQGTGA. CDR3 coding DNA: TGTGCCAGCAGCTCTTCGTCGACAGGGAGTGAGCAGTTCTTC. Its protein product is CASSSSSTGSEQFF.

In nucleotides, the CDR3 is TGTGCCACCAGCAGAGTTTCGGACGGACCCAACTATGGCTACACCTTC. As protein: CATSRVSDGPNYGYTF. The V gene is TRBV15, the J gene TRBJ1-2; D call uncertain. This CDR3 has 16 residues. The V gene's germline CDR1 is LNHNV and CDR2 YYDKDF (reference sequence). Trimming left V 1 base short and J 2 bases short, with 14 bases between. Full variable domain (rest looked up from reference TRBV15 and TRBJ1-2): DAMVIQNPRYQVTQFGKPVTLSCSQTLNHNVMYWYQQKSSQAPKLLFHYYDKDFNNEADTPDNFQSRRPNTSFCFLDIRSPGLGDTAMYLCATSRVSDGPNYGYTFGSGTRLTVV.

The V gene is TRBV25-1, the J gene TRBJ2-2; TRBD2 matches 8 bases. Germline V CDR1 and CDR2: MGHDK, SYGVNS. V lost 6 bases and J lost 5; bases outside the gene matches: 11. This CDR3 has 16 residues. Here the CDR3 DNA reads TGTGCCAGCAGCGGGGGGGCCCTTCTTCGGACCGGGGAGCTGTTTTTT. This sequence encodes CASSGGALLRTGELFF.

The chain has TRBV7-5 and TRBJ2-7. TRBV7-5 constitutes a pseudogene. CDR3 length: 13 amino acids. CDR3 sequence (DNA): TGTGCCAGAAGCTCCCCAGGAGACTACGAGCAGTACTTC. Its protein is CARSSPGDYEQYF.

This clone was picked up a small number of times. The chain employs TRBV9 and TRBJ1-1; 7 positions match TRBD1. V lost 2 bases, J lost 5 bases, and 6 bases stayed unmatched. The CDR3 sequence is 14 residues long. Germline V lookup: CDR1 SGDLS, CDR2 YYNGEE. CDR3: CASSVGVQGTEAFF. The CDR3 DNA sequence: TGTGCCAGCAGCGTCGGAGTACAGGGGACTGAAGCTTTCTTT.

This clone was counted once. The chain joins TRBV9 to TRBJ2-1, with 10 bases that match TRBD2. V trimming: 3 bases; J trimming: 4 bases; junction bases outside the gene matches: 4. This CDR3 region has 15 residues. CDR1 and CDR2 (germline): SGDLS, YYNGEE. CDR3 in amino acids: CASSGSGGIYNEQFF. In DNA, the CDR3 is TGTGCCAGCAGCGGTAGCGGGGGGATATACAATGAGCAGTTCTTC.

This sequence joins TRBV7-3 and TRBJ2-6, with 7 bases that match TRBD1. V was clipped by 4 bases and J by 0 bases; unmatched bases: 6. Germline CDR1 SGHTA, CDR2 FQGTGA. The CDR3 sequence is 17 residues long. For the CDR3, the DNA is TGTGCCAGCAGCTCCTACAGGGGAACCTCTGGGGCCAACGTCCTGACTTTC. This gives the protein CASSSYRGTSGANVLTF.

CDR3 nucleotide sequence: TGCGCCAGCAGCTTGGGCCTCCCGCTAGCGGGACAGGCGGATGAGCAGTTCTTC. This gives the protein CASSLGLPLAGQADEQFF. This chain connects TRBV5-1 to TRBJ2-1; TRBD2 might be the D (9 bases). CDR3 length equals 18 residues. Germline CDR1 reads SGHRS; CDR2 reads YFSETQ. V was shortened by 0 bases and J by 8 bases, with 24 bases between the two germline ends.

CDR3 protein: CAWSVVDGGGTEAFF. Written as DNA, the CDR3 is TGTGCCTGGAGTGTTGTTGACGGTGGAGGCACTGAAGCTTTCTTT. The chain carries TRBV30 and TRBJ1-1; D is ambiguous. Germline V gene data show CDR1 as GTSNPN and CDR2 as SVGIG (reference sequence). V lost 0 bases to trimming and J lost 4 bases, with 15 bases between them. The CDR3 sequence is 15 residues long.

This sequence joins TRBV5-6 and TRBJ1-3; D uncertain. The length of the CDR3 is 12 residues. The germline CDR1 and CDR2 sequences are SGHDT and YYEEEE. V was pared by 3 bases and J by 6 bases, with 7 bases between. The CDR3 DNA reads as TGTGCCAGCAGCTCTGCCGCAAACACCATATATTTT. This encodes CASSSAANTIYF.

The rearrangement uses TRBV6-4 and TRBJ2-1; TRBD2 agrees at 13 bases. Germline-derived CDR1 and CDR2 are MRHNA and SNTAGT. CDR3 length equals 22 residues. With 0 bases clipped from V and 8 bases from J, the junction kept 22 bases outside the gene matches. The CDR3 protein is CASSDSAAVQTQLAGGAHEQFF. The CDR3 DNA follows: TGTGCCAGCAGTGACTCGGCAGCGGTCCAAACTCAACTAGCGGGGGGGGCCCATGAGCAGTTCTTC.